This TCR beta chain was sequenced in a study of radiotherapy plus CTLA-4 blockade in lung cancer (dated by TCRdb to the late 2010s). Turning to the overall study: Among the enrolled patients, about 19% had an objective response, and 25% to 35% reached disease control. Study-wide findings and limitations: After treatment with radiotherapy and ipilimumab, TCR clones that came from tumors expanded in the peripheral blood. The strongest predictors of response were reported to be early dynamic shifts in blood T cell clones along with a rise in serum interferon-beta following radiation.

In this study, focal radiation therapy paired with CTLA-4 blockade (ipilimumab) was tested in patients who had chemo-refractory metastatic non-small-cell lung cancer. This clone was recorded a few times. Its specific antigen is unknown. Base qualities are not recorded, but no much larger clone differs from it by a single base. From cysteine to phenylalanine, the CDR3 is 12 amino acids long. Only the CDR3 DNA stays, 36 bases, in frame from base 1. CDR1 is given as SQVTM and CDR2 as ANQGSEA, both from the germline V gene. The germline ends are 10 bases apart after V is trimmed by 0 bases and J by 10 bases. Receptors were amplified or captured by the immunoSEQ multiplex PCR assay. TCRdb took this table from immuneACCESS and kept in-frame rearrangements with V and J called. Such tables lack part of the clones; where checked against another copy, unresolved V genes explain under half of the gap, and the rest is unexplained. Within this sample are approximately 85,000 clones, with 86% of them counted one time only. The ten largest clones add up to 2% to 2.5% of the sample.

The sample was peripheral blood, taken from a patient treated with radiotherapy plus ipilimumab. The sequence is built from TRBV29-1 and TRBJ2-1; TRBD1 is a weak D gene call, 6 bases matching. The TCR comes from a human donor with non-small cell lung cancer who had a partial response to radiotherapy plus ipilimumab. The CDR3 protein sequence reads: CSVEEGALEQFF. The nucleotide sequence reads TGCAGCGTTGAAGAGGGGGCGTTGGAGCAGTTCTTC.